The 15 T cell receptor beta chains below all came from one sample that was sequenced in a study of beta chain features in type 1 diabetes. Study-wide results and limits: Among all four CD4+ subsets, Type 1 diabetes patients had TCRB CDR3s that were moderately but significantly shorter.

Sequencing targeted expressed TCRB transcripts, as all isolated RNA had been reverse transcribed. Libraries were prepared by immunoSEQ multiplex PCR; TCRdb keeps only in-frame clonotypes and omits some of them. The table includes about 340,000 clones, around an eighth detected once. What these receptors recognize is not known. The material sequenced was naive CD4+ T cells from blood. Receptors were obtained from a woman aged 18-29 years with type 1 diabetes.

The V call is TRBV19, the J call TRBJ1-5, with TRBD1 as a possible D gene (5 bases). V dropped 3 bases and J dropped 3 bases, with 12 bases sitting between them. Germline CDR1 and CDR2: LNHDA and SQIVND (reference sequence). CDR3 size: 15 residues. The CDR3 DNA reads TGTGCCAGTAGTATGCCCCGACAGTTCAATCAGCCCCAGCATTTT. Translation: CASSMPRQFNQPQHF.

The chain carries TRBV5-1 and TRBJ2-1; TRBD2 agrees at 9 bases. The length of the CDR3 is 18 residues. V trimming: 4 bases; J trimming: 3 bases; junction bases outside the gene matches: 14. Germline CDR1 SGHRS, CDR2 YFSETQ. CDR3 coding DNA: TGCGCCAGCAGCAGATCGACTAGCGGAGGGAGCAACTACAATGAGCAGTTCTTC. Translation gives CASSRSTSGGSNYNEQFF.

This clone came up a few times. This chain joins TRBV25-1 and TRBJ1-2; D gene uncertain. This CDR3 spans 14 amino acids. CDR1 is MGHDK, CDR2 SYGVNS, per germline. V gave up 3 bases and J gave up 4 bases, with 12 bases separating them. The CDR3 region has the DNA TGTGCCAGCAGTGACGATAGACAAGTCTATGGCTACACCTTC. This gives the protein CASSDDRQVYGYTF.

This clone was picked up a small number of times. This sequence joins TRBV28 and TRBJ2-2, with D perhaps matching TRBD2 (5 bases). The ends were cut back, 2 bases at V and 5 bases at J, with 12 bases in the middle. The CDR3 runs 15 residues. In germline, CDR1 is MDHEN, CDR2 SYDVKM. As DNA, the CDR3 is TGTGCCAGCAGTTTAGCCAGGACTGGAACCGGGGAGCTGTTTTTT. Its protein product is CASSLARTGTGELFF. Full variable domain (missing parts from reference TRBV28 and TRBJ2-2): DVKVTQSSRYLVKRTGEKVFLECVQDMDHENMFWYRQDPGLGLRLIYFSYDVKMKEKGDIPEGYSVSREKKERFSLILESASTNQTSMYLCASSLARTGTGELFFGEGSRLTVL.

This clone was seen a few times. The chain has TRBV7-2 and TRBJ2-1, with 9 bases lining up with TRBD2. Germline trimming cut 7 bases from V and 4 bases from J; bases unmatched to any gene: 11. Looked up from germline, CDR1 is SGHTA and CDR2 is FQGNSA. The CDR3 is made up of 16 amino acids. CDR3 nucleotides: TGTGCCAGCACCGAAAATAGCGGGGGAGGTTACAATGAGCAGTTCTTC. This codes for CASTENSGGGYNEQFF.

V usage is TRBV14 and J usage is TRBJ2-5; D perhaps matches TRBD1 (6 bases). Germline values: CDR1 SGHDN, CDR2 FVKESK. This CDR3 comprises 15 residues. V lost 1 base to trimming and J lost 1 base, with 10 bases between them. CDR3 sequence (DNA): TGTGCCAGCAGCCAAGCACAGGGCCTCCAAGAGACCCAGTACTTC. This codes for CASSQAQGLQETQYF.

This clone was picked up a small number of times. The CDR3 sequence is CAWSSNGGLNDEQFF. The CDR3 DNA reads TGTGCCTGGAGTTCCAACGGGGGGCTAAACGATGAGCAGTTCTTC. The chain combines TRBV30 with TRBJ2-1, with D possibly being TRBD2 (7 bases). CDR1 GTSNPN and CDR2 SVGIG come from the germline V gene (reference sequence). The V gene lost 2 bases and the J gene lost 8 bases, with 19 bases spanning the gap. The CDR3 totals 15 residues.

This clone was seen a handful of times. The chain has TRBV5-4 and TRBJ1-4; no clear D gene. Germline V lookup: CDR1 SGHNT, CDR2 YYREEE (reference sequence). Between the trimmed V and J ends, which lost 2 bases and 7 bases, there was a span of 12 bases. CDR3 length: 14 residues. CDR3 sequence reads: CASSFSLGSEKLFF. The DNA for the CDR3 is TGTGCCAGCAGCTTCTCGCTGGGGAGTGAAAAACTGTTTTTT.

This chain joins TRBV30 and TRBJ2-2, with 7 bases lining up with TRBD2. Trimming at V came to 8 bases and at J to 2 bases, leaving 8 bases not matched to a gene. CDR3 size: 14 residues. Germline V lookup: CDR1 GTSNPN, CDR2 SVGIG (reference sequence). The CDR3 nucleotides read TGTGCCGGGTCTAGCGGAGGTAACACCGGGGAGCTGTTTTTT. Protein sequence: CAGSSGGNTGELFF.

The chain is built from TRBV27 and TRBJ2-1, with 11 bases aligning to TRBD1. The V segment lost 8 bases and the J segment 8 bases; nucleotides outside the gene matches: 8. Germline assignment: CDR1 MNHEY and CDR2 SMNVEV (reference sequence). The CDR3 has 14 amino acids. The CDR3 DNA is TGTGCCAGCCGAGGACAGGGGGCGAGGGATGAGCAGTTCTTC. This sequence encodes CASRGQGARDEQFF.

In its sample, this clone was seen a few times. The J gene is TRBJ1-2, the V gene TRBV29-1; TRBD1 agrees at 7 bases. The J segment lost 6 bases and the V segment lost 0 bases, leaving 1 base of the junction unmatched. Germline CDR1 SQVTM, CDR2 ANQGSEA. The CDR3 covers 12 residues. CDR3 sequence: CSVEDRGNGYTF. The CDR3, as DNA: TGCAGCGTTGAAGACAGGGGGAATGGCTACACCTTC.

The chain links TRBV18 to TRBJ2-5; TRBD2 matches at 13 bases. CDR3 length equals 16 residues. V lost 3 bases and J lost 5; bases outside the gene matches: 6. From germline, CDR1 is KGHSH and CDR2 LQKENI. The CDR3 spells CASSPPGLAGLETQYF. For the CDR3, the DNA is TGTGCCAGCTCACCTCCGGGACTAGCGGGACTGGAGACCCAGTACTTC.

V usage is TRBV7-2 and J usage is TRBJ2-3, with 12 bases fitting TRBD2. Trimming at V came to 0 bases and at J to 5 bases, leaving 3 bases not matched to a gene. The CDR3 length is 16 residues. Germline lookup yields CDR1 SGHTA and CDR2 FQGNSA. CDR3 sequence: CASSLAGTSGLDTQYF. In nucleotides, the CDR3 is TGTGCCAGCAGCTTAGCCGGGACTAGCGGGCTAGATACGCAGTATTTT.

The chain uses TRBV9 and TRBJ1-3; TRBD1 agrees at 8 bases. This CDR3 spans 15 amino acids. In germline, CDR1 is SGDLS, CDR2 YYNGEE. V gave up 3 bases and J gave up 4 bases; unmatched junction bases: 6. The DNA for the CDR3 is TGTGCCAGCAGCGGACGACAGGGGAACGGAAACACCATATATTTT. Protein sequence: CASSGRQGNGNTIYF.

The chain carries TRBV12-5 and TRBJ1-5, with D perhaps TRBD1 (5 bases). The CDR3 sequence is 15 residues long. Between the trimmed V and J ends, which lost 1 base and 6 bases, there was a span of 13 bases. The germline CDR1 and CDR2 sequences are LGHNT and FRNRAP. Here the CDR3 DNA reads TGTGCTAGTGGTTTGGAGGCGGGGGGAGGTCAGCCCCAGCATTTT. Protein product: CASGLEAGGGQPQHF.